This T cell receptor beta chain was observed in a study of T cell changes during pregnancy in multiple sclerosis. The protocol was immunoSEQ multiplex PCR, while the TCRdb copy is restricted to in-frame clones and leaves out a portion. The profile covers more than 45,000 clones, with 80% to 95% appearing a single time and approximately 0.27% taken by the ten largest. The CDR3 consists of 14 residues. This clone was seen once. Sequenced material: CD4+ T cells from peripheral blood mononuclear cells, taken in the second trimester of pregnancy. The sequence was obtained from a female donor with multiple sclerosis, enrolled in a pregnancy study. This rearrangement joins TRBV1 to TRBJ1-6. TRBV1 is annotated as a pseudogene. The CDR3 spells CTSSASRANSPLHF. The CDR3 DNA is TGCACCAGCAGCGCCTCCCGAGCTAATTCACCCCTCCACTTT.